The 25 T cell receptor beta chains below come from one sample, sequenced in a study of CD8+CD57+ T cells in acquired aplastic anemia. Patients picked for sequencing had shown CD8+CD57+ cell expansion detected by flow cytometry. Genomic DNA acted as the template from which TCR beta VDJ combination and CDR3 sequence profiling were carried out. TCRdb recomputed calls from the reads with MiXCR, one row per CDR3 protein. Of a few hundred thousand distinct CDR3 sequences in the sample, around 49% were seen once. Sequencing was carried out using sorted CD4+, CD8+, or CD8+CD57+ T cells (not recorded which) from PBMCs. Receptors originate from a human donor with aplastic anemia.

The chain couples TRBV12-3 or TRBV12-4 to TRBJ1-4; a weak D match, TRBD1 (5 bases). V lost 6 bases to trimming and J lost 4 bases, with 12 bases between them. This CDR3 is built from 14 residues. Here the CDR3 DNA reads TGTGCCAGCAGCCTCGACAGTCGTAATGAAAAACTGTTTTTT. This translates into CASSLDSRNEKLFF.

Many counts were recorded for this clonotype. The V call is TRBV2, the J call TRBJ2-1; D is unclear. This CDR3 spans 15 amino acids. Germline assignment: CDR1 SNHLY and CDR2 FYNNEI. CDR3 nucleotide sequence: TGTGTCACCCAGCTCCGACCAAGCTCCTACAATGAGCAGTTCTTC. Translated: CVTQLRPSSYNEQFF.

Many counts were recorded for this clonotype. J is TRBJ1-1 and V is TRBV5-1, with 9 bases matching TRBD1. Germline CDR1 is SGHRS and CDR2 is YFSETQ. The CDR3 spans 15 residues. Trimming took 0 bases from V and 3 from J; bases not matched to a gene: 3. CDR3 DNA sequence: TGCGCCAGCAGCTTGGAGGGACAGGGATACACTGAAGCTTTCTTT. Translation: CASSLEGQGYTEAFF.

This clonotype was observed at least ten times. The chain has TRBV7-9 and TRBJ2-5, with 7 bases fitting TRBD1. V lost 5 bases, J lost 2 bases, and 5 bases stayed unmatched. Germline values: CDR1 SEHNR, CDR2 FQNEAQ (reference sequence). This CDR3 contains 14 residues. Here the CDR3 DNA reads TGTGCCAGCAGCCCAGGGACAGAACAAGAGACCCAGTACTTC. Protein sequence: CASSPGTEQETQYF.

This sequence joins TRBV7-6 and TRBJ1-1, with a weak D call TRBD1 (6 bases). CDR3 size: 15 residues. Germline CDR1 and CDR2: SGHVS and FNYEAQ. The V and J ends lost 1 base and 4 bases respectively, with 13 bases between them. CDR3 DNA sequence: TGTGCCAGCAGCTTAGATAGGGGGGGGATCACTGAAGCTTTCTTT. As protein: CASSLDRGGITEAFF.

This clonotype has a single count. No conserved phenylalanine or tryptophan ends this CDR3, so it is likely a read error. This chain links TRBV7-9 with TRBJ2-1, with 9 bases lining up with TRBD2. This CDR3 has 14 amino acids. CDR1 and CDR2 (germline): SEHNR, FQNEAQ (reference sequence). V trimming: 5 bases; J trimming: 6 bases; junction bases outside the gene matches: 5. The CDR3 DNA reads as TGTGCCAGCAGCCCACGAGCGGGGGGCAATGAGCAGTTCTCT. Protein product: CASSPRAGGNEQFS.

This chain joins TRBV20-1 and TRBJ1-1; D is unresolved. The CDR3 sequence is 12 residues long. V gave up 4 bases and J gave up 2 bases, with 8 bases separating them. CDR1 is DFQATT, CDR2 SNEGSKA, per germline (reference sequence). In DNA form, the CDR3 reads TGCAGTGCTACCGAGAGCAACACTGAAGCTTTCTTT. Encoded protein: CSATESNTEAFF.

The chain carries TRBV19 and TRBJ1-2; a weak D match, TRBD1 (6 bases). With 11 bases removed from V and 2 bases from J, the gap between germline ends came to 15 bases. The germline V gene has CDR1 LNHDA and CDR2 SQIVND (reference sequence). CDR3 length: 13 residues. CDR3 sequence reads: CASGGQLNYGYTF. The CDR3 DNA is TGTGCCTCGGGGGGGCAGCTCAACTATGGCTACACCTTC.

This clonotype has just a few counts. The genes are TRBV7-2 and TRBJ1-1; D not certain. Trimming cost V 5 bases and J 1 base, with 8 bases left between them. The germline V gene has CDR1 SGHTA and CDR2 FQGNSA. This CDR3 has 13 residues. CDR3 bases: TGTGCCAGCAGCAAACGAAGGAACACTGAAGCTTTCTTT. As protein: CASSKRRNTEAFF. Supplemented by reference TRBV7-2 and TRBJ1-1, the full variable domain reads GAGVSQSPSNKVTEKGKDVELRCDPISGHTALYWYRQSLGQGLEFLIYFQGNSAPDKSGLPSDRFSAERTGGSVSTLTIQRTQQEDSAVYLCASSKRRNTEAFFGQGTRLTVV.

This sequence joins TRBV18 and TRBJ1-1; D is unresolved. The CDR3 contains 15 residues. The germline gives CDR1 KGHSH, CDR2 LQKENI. The germline V and J ends were trimmed by 3 bases and 1 base, with 12 bases remaining between them. The CDR3: CASSPGPDSNTEAFF. In DNA, the CDR3 is TGTGCCAGCTCACCGGGCCCCGATTCGAACACTGAAGCTTTCTTT.

Points on this clonotype: One end of the junction varies from germline; a read error may be responsible. J is TRBJ1-3 and V is TRBV29-1; 7 bases are shared with TRBD1. The CDR3 consists of 14 residues. Germline V CDR1 and CDR2: SQVTM, ANQGSEA. The CDR3 DNA reads TGCAGCGTTAAGACAGGGAACTCTGAAAACACCATATATTTT. Its translation is CSVKTGNSENTIYF.

As to this clonotype: A read error may account for a junction end that differs from germline. The genes are TRBV19 and TRBJ1-3, with a weak D call TRBD1 (5 bases). Germline V CDR1 and CDR2: LNHDA, SQIVND (reference sequence). The CDR3 covers 14 residues. As DNA, the CDR3 is TGTGCCAGTACCTCGGGAGGGGCTGGGAACACCATATATTTT. Its protein product is CASTSGGAGNTIYF.

This clonotype was recorded only once. This may arise from a read error, as a much more abundant clone is one base away. The rearrangement uses TRBV6-1 and TRBJ2-7; 10 bases map to TRBD2. J lost 6 bases, V lost 3 bases, and 14 bases had no gene match. The CDR3 length is 17 residues. Germline CDR1 reads MNHNS; CDR2 reads SASEGT. The CDR3 coding sequence is TGTGCCAGCAGTGAGCCTCTCTCACTAGCGGGGATCCGCGAGCAGTACTTC. It translates to CASSEPLSLAGIREQYF.

This clonotype was seen ten or more times. The gene calls are TRBV14 and TRBJ2-3, with TRBD1 as a possible D gene (5 bases). This CDR3 is 15 amino acids long. The germline gives CDR1 SGHDN, CDR2 FVKESK. V lost 0 bases to trimming and J lost 4 bases, with 11 bases between them. CDR3 DNA: TGTGCCAGCAGCCAAGACAGGGTCCCATCAGATACGCAGTATTTT. It yields the protein CASSQDRVPSDTQYF.

The rearrangement links TRBV11-2 to TRBJ2-5, with TRBD2 as a possible D gene (5 bases). CDR1 is SGHAT and CDR2 is FQNNGV in the germline V gene. Between the trimmed V and J ends, which lost 1 base and 5 bases, there was a span of 14 bases. The CDR3 totals 15 residues. CDR3 protein: CASSLGPSPGETQYF. In DNA, the CDR3 is TGTGCCAGCAGCTTAGGCCCTTCCCCGGGGGAGACCCAGTACTTC.

The genes are TRBV15 and TRBJ2-7, with no clear D. Germline loops: CDR1 LNHNV, CDR2 YYDKDF (reference sequence). There are 12 residues in the CDR3. V lost 0 bases, J lost 11 bases, and 11 bases lay in between. CDR3 region: CATSRDSGSEYF. As DNA, the CDR3 is TGTGCCACCAGCAGAGACAGTGGGTCAGAGTACTTC.

The chain recombines TRBV25-1 with TRBJ2-7; TRBD1 is a possible D gene (5 bases). The ends were cut back, 6 bases at V and 7 bases at J, with 10 bases in the middle. The germline gives CDR1 MGHDK, CDR2 SYGVNS. The CDR3 is 11 amino acids. The CDR3 here is CASRQGSEQYF. Written as DNA, the CDR3 is TGTGCCAGCAGGCAGGGTTCGGAGCAGTACTTC.

The chain joins TRBV10-3 to TRBJ1-6; D not resolved. The CDR3 is 16 amino acids. The germline V gene has CDR1 ENHRY and CDR2 SYGVKD. V was clipped by 0 bases and J by 7 bases, with 13 bases between them. The CDR3 loop reads CAISESSARTNSPLHF. DNA of the CDR3: TGTGCCATCAGTGAGTCCTCGGCCAGGACGAATTCACCCCTCCACTTT.

The gene calls are TRBV6-5 and TRBJ1-2; weak D call: TRBD1 (6 bases). The CDR3 loop spans 14 amino acids. Trimming removed 2 bases at V and 4 bases at J, with 11 bases between. Germline V gene sequence: CDR1 MNHEY, CDR2 SVGAGI. The CDR3 is CASSYSQGIYGYTF. The CDR3 bases are TGTGCCAGCAGTTACAGTCAGGGGATCTATGGCTACACCTTC.

V usage is TRBV30 and J usage is TRBJ2-7; D gene unclear. This CDR3 has 11 amino acids. V lost 2 bases to trimming and J lost 4 bases, with 6 bases between them. Germline CDR1 is GTSNPN and CDR2 is SVGIG (reference sequence). The CDR3 sequence is CAWSMGYEQYF. The CDR3 bases are TGTGCCTGGAGTATGGGTTACGAGCAGTACTTC. The full variable domain, completed using reference TRBV30 and TRBJ2-7, is SQTIHQWPATLVQPVGSPLSLECTVEGTSNPNLYWYRQAAGRGLQLLFYSVGIGQISSEVPQNLSASRPQDRQFILSSKKLLLSDSGFYLCAWSMGYEQYFGPGTRLTVT.

This clonotype was seen repeatedly, ten times or more. At one end, the junction sequence differs from germline, possibly due to a read error. V usage is TRBV5-1 and J usage is TRBJ1-1; a weak D match, TRBD1 (5 bases). This CDR3 is 13 amino acids long. Germline-derived CDR1 and CDR2 are SGHRS and YFSETQ. CDR3 protein: CASSLGLNTEAFF. In DNA form, the CDR3 reads TGTGCCAGCAGCTTGGGACTGAACACTGAAGCTTTCTTT.

CDR3 in DNA: TGCAGCGTTGGGGGGCGGCCAGGGGGCTACACCTTC. Its protein product is CSVGGRPGGYTF. V and J are TRBV29-1 and TRBJ1-2, with a weak D call TRBD1 (6 bases). This CDR3 comprises 12 residues. Trimming took off 4 bases at V and 8 bases at J, with 14 bases between the two ends. CDR1 is SQVTM, CDR2 ANQGSEA, per germline.

The V gene is TRBV19, the J gene TRBJ2-7, with TRBD2 matching 8 bases. The CDR3 is 12 residues long. CDR1 is LNHDA, CDR2 SQIVND, per germline (reference sequence). V shed 7 bases, J shed 7 bases, and the junction held 6 bases outside the gene matches. The CDR3 DNA reads as TGTGCCAGTACCGGGGGGGGGGAAGAGCAGTACTTC. Protein: CASTGGGEEQYF.

The genes are TRBV20-1 and TRBJ1-6, with 7 bases matching TRBD1. There are 15 residues in the CDR3. V was pared by 5 bases and J by 6 bases, with 10 bases of the junction left unmatched. Germline V gene lookup returns CDR1 DFQATT and CDR2 SNEGSKA (reference sequence). Written as DNA, the CDR3 is TGCAGTGCTGAGGGGGCGAAGGTGCCTAATTCACCCCTCCACTTT. Its translation: CSAEGAKVPNSPLHF.

The V call is TRBV19, the J call TRBJ2-1, with 10 bases that match TRBD2. V was pared by 2 bases and J by 5 bases, with 9 bases of the junction left unmatched. The CDR3 has 17 amino acids. Germline V gene lookup returns CDR1 LNHDA and CDR2 SQIVND (reference sequence). CDR3 protein: CASSIRASGSMNNEQFF. The CDR3, as DNA: TGTGCCAGTAGTATACGGGCTAGCGGGAGCATGAACAATGAGCAGTTCTTC. Variable domain in full (rest from reference TRBV19 and TRBJ2-1): DGGITQSPKYLFRKEGQNVTLSCEQNLNHDAMYWYRQDPGQGLRLIYYSQIVNDFQKGDIAEGYSVSREKKESFPLTVTSAQKNPTAFYLCASSIRASGSMNNEQFFGPGTRLTVL.